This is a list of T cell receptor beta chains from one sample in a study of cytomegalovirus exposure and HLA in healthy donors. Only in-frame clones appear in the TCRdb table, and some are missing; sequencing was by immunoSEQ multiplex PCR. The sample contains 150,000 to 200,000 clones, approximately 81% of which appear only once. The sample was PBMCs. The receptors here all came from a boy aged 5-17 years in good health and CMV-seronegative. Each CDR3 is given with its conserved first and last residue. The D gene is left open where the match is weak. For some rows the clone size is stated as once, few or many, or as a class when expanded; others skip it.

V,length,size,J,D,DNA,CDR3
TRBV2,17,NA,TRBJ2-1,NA,TGTGCCAGCAGTGAACTTTTGGGAGGAGACTTTTACAATGAGCAGTTCTTC,CASSELLGGDFYNEQFF
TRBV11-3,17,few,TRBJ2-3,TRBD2,TGTGCCAGCAGCCCGCCCAGATTAGCGGGAGATGCAGATACGCAGTATTTT,CASSPPRLAGDADTQYF
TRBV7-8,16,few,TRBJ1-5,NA,TGTGCCAGCAGCTTAGTTGGCAGGGGAAGCAATCAGCCCCAGCATTTT,CASSLVGRGSNQPQHF
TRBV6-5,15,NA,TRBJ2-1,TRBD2,TGTGCCAGCAGTGGACTAGCGGGAGGCAGTAATGAGCAGTTCTTC,CASSGLAGGSNEQFF
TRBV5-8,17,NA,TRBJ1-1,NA,TGTGCCAGCAGCTTTTGGGGCGGGGGAGGGCGGAACACTGAAGCTTTCTTT,CASSFWGGGGRNTEAFF
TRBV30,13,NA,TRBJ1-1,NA,TGTGCCTGGAGTGTACGGGGGGACACTGAAGCTTTCTTT,CAWSVRGDTEAFF
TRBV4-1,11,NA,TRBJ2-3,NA,TGCGCCAGCAGCCGTCAGGATACGCAGTATTTT,CASSRQDTQYF
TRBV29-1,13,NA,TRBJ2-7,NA,TGCAGCGCAGCAGGCGGGACCTCCTACGAGCAGTACTTC,CSAAGGTSYEQYF
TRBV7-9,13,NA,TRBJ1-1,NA,TGTGCCAGCAGCTTCGGAGGAAACACTGAAGCTTTCTTT,CASSFGGNTEAFF
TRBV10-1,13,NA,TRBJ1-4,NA,TGCGCCAGCAGTGAGTTGAGCGGGGAAAAACTGTTTTTT,CASSELSGEKLFF
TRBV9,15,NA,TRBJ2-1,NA,TGTGCCAGCAGCCCGCAGGGGAGCTCCTACAATGAGCAGTTCTTC,CASSPQGSSYNEQFF
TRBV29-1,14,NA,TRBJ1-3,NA,TGCAGCGTTTTCGGGGGGGCCTCTGGAAACACCATATATTTT,CSVFGGASGNTIYF
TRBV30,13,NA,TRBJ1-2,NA,TGTGCCTGGAGCCCCCACGGGTCGGATGGCTACACCTTC,CAWSPHGSDGYTF
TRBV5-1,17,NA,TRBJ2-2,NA,TGCGCCAGCAGCTTGGCCGGGGTCCCGACAAACACCGGGGAGCTGTTTTTT,CASSLAGVPTNTGELFF
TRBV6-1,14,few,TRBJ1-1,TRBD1,TGTGCCAGCAGGGGGACAGGGGGAGGCACTGAAGCTTTCTTT,CASRGTGGGTEAFF
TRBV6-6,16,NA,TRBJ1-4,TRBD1,TGTGCCAGCAGTTACTCTGACAGGGGAACTAATGAAAAACTGTTTTTT,CASSYSDRGTNEKLFF
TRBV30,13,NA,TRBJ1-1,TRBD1,TGTGCCTGGAGGACAGGGTCGACCACTGAAGCTTTCTTT,CAWRTGSTTEAFF
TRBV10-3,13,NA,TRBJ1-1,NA,TGTGCCAGCAAACAGACGGTGAACACTGAAGCTTTCTTT,CASKQTVNTEAFF
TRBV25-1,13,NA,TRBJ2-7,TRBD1,TGTGCCAGCCTCGCAGGGGCAGGGGGAGAGCAGTACTTC,CASLAGAGGEQYF
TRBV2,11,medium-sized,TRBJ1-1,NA,TGTGCCAGATACAGGGTAGGAGAAGCTTTCTTT,CARYRVGEAFF
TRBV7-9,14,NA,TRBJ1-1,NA,TGTGCCAGCAGTTCGAATACAGGGAACACTGAAGCTTTCTTT,CASSSNTGNTEAFF
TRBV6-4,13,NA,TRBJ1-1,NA,TGTGCCAGCAGTGCAAGGGGGAACACTGAAGCTTTCTTT,CASSARGNTEAFF
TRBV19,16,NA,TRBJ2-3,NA,TGTGCCAGTACTAAGACCTCAGGGAGGAGGCTTCATACGCAGTATTTT,CASTKTSGRRLHTQYF
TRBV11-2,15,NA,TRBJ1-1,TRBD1,TGTGCCAGCAGCTTAGGGACAGGGAGGAACACTGAAGCTTTCTTT,CASSLGTGRNTEAFF
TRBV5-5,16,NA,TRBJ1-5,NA,TGTGCCAGCAGCTCCGACCCGACAGTCAGCAATCAGCCCCAGCATTTT,CASSSDPTVSNQPQHF
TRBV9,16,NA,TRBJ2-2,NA,TGTGCCAGCAGCGCCAGCGGAAGCTTGAACACCGGGGAGCTGTTTTTT,CASSASGSLNTGELFF
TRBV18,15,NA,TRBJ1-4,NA,TGTGCCAGCTCACCACCGTTAAGCGAGGGTGGAAAACTGTTTTTT,CASSPPLSEGGKLFF
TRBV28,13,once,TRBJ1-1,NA,TGTGCCAGCAGTTTTATGCGATGCACTGAAGCTTTCTTT,CASSFMRCTEAFF
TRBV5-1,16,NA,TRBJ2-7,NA,TGCGCCAGCAGCCTCGAAATCGGCAGGGTGACCTACGAGCAGTACTTC,CASSLEIGRVTYEQYF
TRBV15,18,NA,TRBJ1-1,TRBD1,TGTGCCACCAGCAGAGAGACCGGGACAGGGAGCTGGAACACTGAAGCTTTCTTT,CATSRETGTGSWNTEAFF
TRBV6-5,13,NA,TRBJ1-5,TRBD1,TGTGCCAGCAGACGGACAGGGGCAGGGGCCCAGCATTTT,CASRRTGAGAQHF
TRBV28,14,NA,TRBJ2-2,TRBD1,TGTGCCAGCAGTTCTAACAGGGGGACCGGGGAGCTGTTTTTT,CASSSNRGTGELFF
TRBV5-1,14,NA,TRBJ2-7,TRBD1,TGCGCCAGCAGCTCGGACAGGGGGCGAGGCGAGCAGTACTTC,CASSSDRGRGEQYF
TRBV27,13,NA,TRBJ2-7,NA,TGTGCCAGCAAGAGGGGCGGGAAGTACGAGCAGTACTTC,CASKRGGKYEQYF
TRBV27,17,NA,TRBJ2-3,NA,TGTGCCAGCAGTTTAGGTTTCCAGAAGGGGATCACAGATACGCAGTATTTT,CASSLGFQKGITDTQYF
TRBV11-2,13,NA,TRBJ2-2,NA,TGTGCCAGCAGCTCACCGGGATCCGGGGAGCTGTTTTTT,CASSSPGSGELFF
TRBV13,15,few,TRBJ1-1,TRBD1,TGTGCCAGCAGCCCCCACAGGACAGGGAACACTGAAGCTTTCTTT,CASSPHRTGNTEAFF
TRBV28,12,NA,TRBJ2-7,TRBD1,TGTGCCAGCAGCTGGACAGGGGACGAGCAGTACTTC,CASSWTGDEQYF
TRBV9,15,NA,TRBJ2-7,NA,TGTGCCAGCAGCTCAGACCCGTCGGGATCCTACGAGCAGTACTTC,CASSSDPSGSYEQYF
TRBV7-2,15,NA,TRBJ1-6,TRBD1,TGTGCCTCACACCCGGGGGACAGGGAGAATTCACCCCTCCACTTT,CASHPGDRENSPLHF
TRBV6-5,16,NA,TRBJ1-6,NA,TGTGCCAGCAGTTACGTGAGGAGCTCCTATAATTCACCCCTCCACTTT,CASSYVRSSYNSPLHF
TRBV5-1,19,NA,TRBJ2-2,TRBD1,TGCGCCAGCAGCCGTCTCGGTCCCAGGACAGGGCCGAACACCGGGGAGCTGTTTTTT,CASSRLGPRTGPNTGELFF
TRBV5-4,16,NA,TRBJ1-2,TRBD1,TGTGCCAGCAGCTTGGACCACGTCACAGGGGGCTATGGCTACACCTTC,CASSLDHVTGGYGYTF
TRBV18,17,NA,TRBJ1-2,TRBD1,TGTGCCAGCTCATATGTGACAGGGACCCTAGCTAACTATGGCTACACCTTC,CASSYVTGTLANYGYTF
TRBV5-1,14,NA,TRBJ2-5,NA,TGCGCCAGCAGCGGCGGGGACTACCAAGAGACCCAGTACTTC,CASSGGDYQETQYF
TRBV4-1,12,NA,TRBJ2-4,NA,TGCGCCAGCAGCCACACAGGAAACATTCAGTACTTC,CASSHTGNIQYF
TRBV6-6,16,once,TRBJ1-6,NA,TGTGCCAGCAGTTACTCTTCAGGGTTAGGTAATTCACCCCTCCACTTT,CASSYSSGLGNSPLHF
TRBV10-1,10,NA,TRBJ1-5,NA,TGCGCCGTCCCTGATCAGCCCCAGCATTTT,CAVPDQPQHF
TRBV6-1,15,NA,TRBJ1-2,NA,TGTGCCAGCAGACAGGGAAATCAGGGTGACTATGGCTACACCTTC,CASRQGNQGDYGYTF
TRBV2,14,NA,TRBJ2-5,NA,TGTGCCAGCACCCCCACGGAGCTAGCAGGGACCCAGTACTTC,CASTPTELAGTQYF
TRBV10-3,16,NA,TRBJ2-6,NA,TGTGCCATCAGTGACCCCCAGGGAGGTGGGGCCAACGTCCTGACTTTC,CAISDPQGGGANVLTF
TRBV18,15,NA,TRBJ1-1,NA,TGTGCCACACGCCGGGGGGGACCCATGAACACTGAAGCTTTCTTT,CATRRGGPMNTEAFF
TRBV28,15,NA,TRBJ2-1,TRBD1,TGTGCCAGCAGTTACCGGGACAGGGACCACAATGAGCAGTTCTTC,CASSYRDRDHNEQFF
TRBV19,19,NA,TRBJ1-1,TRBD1,TGTGCCAGTAGTATATTCGGACAGGGTATAAGGTCGCCAAACACTGAAGCTTTCTTT,CASSIFGQGIRSPNTEAFF
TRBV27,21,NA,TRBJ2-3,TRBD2,TGTGCCAGCAGTTTACGGGCTAGCGGGAGCCTTCCCGAAAGTACTGTCTATACGCAGTATTTT,CASSLRASGSLPESTVYTQYF
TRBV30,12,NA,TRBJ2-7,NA,TGTGCCTGGAGTAGGAGTCCCCTCGAGCAGTACTTC,CAWSRSPLEQYF
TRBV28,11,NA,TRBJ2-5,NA,TGTGCCAGCAGCCGAGAAGAGACCCAGTACTTC,CASSREETQYF
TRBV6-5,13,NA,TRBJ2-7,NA,TGTGCCAGCACCCCTGTGGGGCTCAACGAGCAGTACTTC,CASTPVGLNEQYF
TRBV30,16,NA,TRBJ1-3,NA,TGTGCCTGGAGTGTAATAGGGGGTTCCTCTGGAAACACCATATATTTT,CAWSVIGGSSGNTIYF
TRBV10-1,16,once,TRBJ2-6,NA,TGCGCCAGCGGTCCACTCCCCGGGTCTGGGGCCAACGTCCTGACTTTC,CASGPLPGSGANVLTF